This TCR beta chain is drawn from a study of cytomegalovirus exposure and HLA in healthy donors. Study-level background: Some 85 million unique TCRs, all from HLA-typed donors, were included in an early release of the data.

Overall study results and limits: CMV serostatus was the sole immune exposure information available. A later analysis showed HLA-associated TCR beta chains outstripping equally common others in clonal expansion.

Germline assignment: CDR1 SQVTM and CDR2 ANQGSEA. The CDR3 covers 14 residues. V shed 0 bases and J 10 bases; nucleotides not matched to a gene: 8. 13 Jbeta primers and 60 Vbeta primers were used for the PCR. Assay used: immunoSEQ multiplex PCR; TCRdb lists only in-frame clones, some missing. The sample has under 200,000 clones, 84% seen once; the top ten hold 5% to 7.5%. This clone was detected a few times. What it recognizes is unknown. Material: PBMCs. The J gene is TRBJ1-4, the V gene TRBV29-1, with 7 bases lining up with TRBD1. This receptor was obtained from a man in his fifties or sixties in good health and CMV-seropositive. The CDR3 DNA follows: TGCAGCGTTGAAGAGACAGGGTCAGTCGGAAAACTGTTTTTT. Translation: CSVEETGSVGKLFF.